This T cell receptor beta chain was sequenced during a study of T cell changes during pregnancy in multiple sclerosis. The repertoire was sequenced with immunoSEQ multiplex PCR; TCRdb's copy has only in-frame clones and lacks some. Among around 55,000 clones listed, approximately 94% were seen once. This clone is a singleton in its sample. The germline V gene encodes CDR1 SGDLS and CDR2 YYNGEE. V trimming: 4 bases; J trimming: 3 bases; junction bases outside the gene matches: 6. The CDR3 sequence is 14 residues long. The chain uses TRBV9 and TRBJ1-1; TRBD1 aligns across 7 bases. Sequencing was performed on CD8+ T cells from peripheral blood mononuclear cells, taken in the third trimester of pregnancy. The sequence was collected from a female donor with multiple sclerosis, enrolled in a pregnancy study. In DNA form, the CDR3 reads TGTGCCAGCAGCACAAGCGACAGGGACACTGAAGCTTTCTTT. Translated, it gives CASSTSDRDTEAFF.